The next 23 T cell receptor beta chains were all read from a single sample in a study of T cell responses to AZD1222 COVID-19 vaccine. Measured with immunoSEQ multiplex PCR; TCRdb has only the in-frame clones, and not every one. The sample lists 130,000 to 150,000 clones, 70% to 90% occurring once. Specimen: peripheral blood, collected on day 0 of AZD1222 vaccination. Every receptor here comes from an adult in good health.

The rearrangement uses TRBV2 and TRBJ2-2, with 12 bases matching TRBD2. V shed 4 bases and J 7 bases; nucleotides not matched to a gene: 4. CDR1 and CDR2 (germline): SNHLY, FYNNEI. The CDR3 loop spans 15 amino acids. CDR3 region: CASSGLAGANGELFF. The CDR3 nucleotides are TGTGCCAGCAGTGGACTAGCGGGAGCGAACGGGGAGCTGTTTTTT.

The CDR3 DNA follows: TGTGCCAGCAGCGGACGGGACAGGGTTACAGATACGCAGTATTTT. Protein sequence: CASSGRDRVTDTQYF. This chain links TRBV14 with TRBJ2-3; TRBD1 agrees at 9 bases. With 5 bases clipped from V and 3 bases from J, the junction kept 6 bases outside the gene matches. The CDR3 runs 15 residues. Germline loops: CDR1 SGHDN, CDR2 FVKESK.

The genes are TRBV3-1 (or the pseudogene TRBV3-2) and TRBJ1-2, with a weak D call TRBD1 (6 bases). CDR3 length: 14 amino acids. Germline loops: CDR1 LGHDT, CDR2 YNNKEL (reference sequence). Trimming removed 1 base at V and 4 bases at J, with 10 bases between. CDR3 sequence reads: CASSQGQAIYGYTF. The CDR3 bases are TGTGCCAGCAGCCAAGGACAGGCCATCTATGGCTACACCTTC.

V and J are TRBV5-1 and TRBJ2-7; 7 bases are shared with TRBD1. J lost 2 bases, V lost 0 bases, and 2 bases had no gene match. Germline V gene sequence: CDR1 SGHRS, CDR2 YFSETQ. The CDR3 consists of 14 residues. CDR3 bases: TGCGCCAGCAGCTTGGGACAGGGAGCCTACGAGCAGTACTTC. It encodes CASSLGQGAYEQYF.

The genes are TRBV5-1 and TRBJ2-5; 7 bases are shared with TRBD2. The CDR3 contains 14 residues. The V and J ends lost 2 bases and 5 bases, in that order; junction bases with no gene match: 6. CDR1 is SGHRS and CDR2 is YFSETQ in the germline V gene. CDR3 residues: CASSFRRERETQYF. The CDR3 DNA reads as TGCGCCAGCAGCTTTAGGCGGGAGAGGGAGACCCAGTACTTC.

This clone showed up just once. The chain employs TRBV14 and TRBJ2-5, with D tentatively TRBD2 (6 bases). With 3 bases removed from V and 5 bases from J, the gap between germline ends came to 13 bases. Germline-derived CDR1 and CDR2 are SGHDN and FVKESK. This CDR3 contains 14 residues. The CDR3 nucleotides are TGTGCCAGCAGCCACCTGAGCGGGTTCGAGACCCAGTACTTC. Protein sequence: CASSHLSGFETQYF.

The sample holds one count of this clone. The rearrangement uses TRBV7-3 and TRBJ2-1, with TRBD2 identical over 8 bases. The CDR3 length is 14 residues. CDR1 is SGHTA, CDR2 FQGTGA, per germline. V lost 2 bases to trimming and J lost 6 bases; unmatched junction nucleotides: 3. CDR3 in DNA: TGTGCCAGCAGCTTATCACTAGCGGCCAATGAGCAGTTCTTC. This translates into CASSLSLAANEQFF.

The chain couples TRBV7-8 to TRBJ2-1, with TRBD1 identical over 10 bases. V lost 5 bases and J lost 7; bases outside the gene matches: 11. The germline gives CDR1 SGHVS, CDR2 FQNEAQ. The CDR3 is 16 amino acids. For the CDR3, the DNA is TGTGCCAGCAGCACACGGGGACAGGGGAGGGTGAATGAGCAGTTCTTC. This gives the protein CASSTRGQGRVNEQFF.

The J gene is TRBJ2-1, the V gene TRBV7-3; 14 nucleotides agree with TRBD2. Unmatched junction bases numbered 8, after V lost 5 bases and J lost 8 bases. Germline CDR1 reads SGHTA; CDR2 reads FQGTGA. The CDR3 sequence is 16 residues long. The CDR3 loop reads CASSPQTSGRVDEQFF. In DNA form, the CDR3 reads TGTGCCAGCAGCCCCCAGACTAGCGGGAGGGTGGATGAGCAGTTCTTC.

A few counts support this clone. V is TRBV27 and J is TRBJ1-1; 9 bases are shared with TRBD1. The J segment lost 6 bases and the V segment lost 6 bases, leaving 11 bases of the junction unmatched. The CDR3 runs to 15 residues. The germline V gene has CDR1 MNHEY and CDR2 SMNVEV (reference sequence). CDR3 amino acids: CASRRSGTGYPEAFF. The CDR3 DNA reads as TGTGCCAGCAGGCGTTCCGGGACAGGGTACCCTGAAGCTTTCTTT.

The chain recombines TRBV7-2 with TRBJ2-1; tentatively, D is TRBD2 (5 bases). The ends were cut back, 10 bases at V and 6 bases at J, with 19 bases in the middle. Germline assignment: CDR1 SGHTA and CDR2 FQGNSA. This CDR3 has 14 residues. The CDR3 reads CATPSLLSGNEQFF. In DNA, the CDR3 is TGTGCCACCCCCAGCCTTCTCAGCGGCAATGAGCAGTTCTTC.

The V and J genes are TRBV3-1 (or the pseudogene TRBV3-2) and TRBJ2-7, with 7 bases that match TRBD2. The CDR3 extends over 14 amino acids. Germline loops: CDR1 LGHDT, CDR2 YNNKEL (reference sequence). The J segment lost 2 bases and the V segment lost 6 bases, leaving 7 bases of the junction unmatched. CDR3 nucleotide sequence: TGTGCCAGCAGTCGCGACAGCGGGACCTACGAGCAGTACTTC. Encoded protein: CASSRDSGTYEQYF.

The chain recombines TRBV6-2 or TRBV6-3 with TRBJ2-5; TRBD2 agrees at 11 bases. This CDR3 region has 18 residues. Germline V CDR1 and CDR2: MNHEY, SVGEGT. With 6 bases clipped from V and 2 bases from J, the junction kept 14 bases outside the gene matches. This chain's CDR3 is CASSRPPLAGGRQETQYF. Written as DNA, the CDR3 is TGTGCCAGCAGCCGCCCCCCCCTAGCGGGAGGACGTCAAGAGACCCAGTACTTC.

The genes are TRBV3-1 (or the pseudogene TRBV3-2) and TRBJ1-4, with TRBD1 identical over 8 bases. The junction had 6 bases not matched to a gene; V was cut back by 1 base and J by 11 bases. The CDR3 loop spans 14 amino acids. The germline gives CDR1 LGHDT, CDR2 YNNKEL (reference sequence). As DNA, the CDR3 is TGTGCCAGCAGCCAAGCAGGGGGCGCGGGGAAACTGTTTTTT. It translates to CASSQAGGAGKLFF.

The CDR3 coding sequence is TGTGCCAGCAGCCTGACAGCCAACACTGAAGCTTTCTTT. Protein product: CASSLTANTEAFF. The chain employs TRBV7-3 and TRBJ1-1, with D possibly matching TRBD1 (5 bases). Germline lookup yields CDR1 SGHTA and CDR2 FQGTGA. CDR3 size: 13 residues. The V end was cut by 5 bases, the J end by 2 bases, with 9 bases between. The full variable domain, in which reference TRBV7-3 and TRBJ1-1 provide the parts outside the CDR3, is GAGVSQTPSNKVTEKGKYVELRCDPISGHTALYWYRQSLGQGPEFLIYFQGTGAADDSGLPNDRFFAVRPEGSVSTLKIQRTERGDSAVYLCASSLTANTEAFFGQGTRLTVV.

The gene calls are TRBV9 and TRBJ1-3; no firm D call. Germline values: CDR1 SGDLS, CDR2 YYNGEE. Trimming pared 1 base from V and 2 bases from J, leaving 7 bases between. The CDR3 loop spans 14 amino acids. DNA of the CDR3: TGTGCCAGCAGCGTAAGTGTTACTGGAAACACCATATATTTT. It codes for CASSVSVTGNTIYF.

The J gene is TRBJ1-1, the V gene TRBV29-1, with TRBD1 matching over 7 bases. The ends lost 4 bases at V and 5 bases at J; junction bases unmatched: 10. CDR1 SQVTM and CDR2 ANQGSEA come from the germline V gene. The CDR3 covers 14 residues. The CDR3: CSVGGQAWGTEAFF. The CDR3 coding sequence is TGCAGCGTTGGTGGACAGGCCTGGGGTACTGAAGCTTTCTTT. Together with reference TRBV29-1 and TRBJ1-1, the CDR3 gives the full variable domain: SAVISQKPSRDICQRGTSLTIQCQVDSQVTMMFWYRQQPGQSLTLIATANQGSEATYESGFVIDKFPISRPNLTFSTLTVSNMSPEDSSIYLCSVGGQAWGTEAFFGQGTRLTVV.

This sequence joins TRBV28 and TRBJ2-1, with 9 bases fitting TRBD1. After removal of 3 bases from V and 4 bases from J, the junction contained 22 bases not matched to a gene. Germline V gene data show CDR1 as MDHEN and CDR2 as SYDVKM. The CDR3 has 21 residues. CDR3 DNA: TGTGCCAGCAGTTTCCCGACCGGGACAGGGAACGTGGGAGTCGGTTACAATGAGCAGTTCTTC. Translation gives CASSFPTGTGNVGVGYNEQFF.

The V call is TRBV6-5, the J call TRBJ1-2; tentative D call: TRBD1 (5 bases). Trimming cost V 4 bases and J 8 bases, with 11 bases left between them. The CDR3 is made up of 12 amino acids. CDR1 and CDR2 (germline): MNHEY, SVGAGI. The chain's CDR3 is CASSLVGQGYTF. The CDR3 region has the DNA TGTGCCAGCAGTTTGGTGGGGCAGGGCTACACCTTC.

This chain uses TRBV7-9 with TRBJ2-7; D is perhaps TRBD2 (6 bases). The germline CDR1 and CDR2 sequences are SEHNR and FQNEAQ (reference sequence). The CDR3 is 15 residues long. V lost 1 base, J lost 3 bases, and 13 bases lay in between. CDR3 sequence (DNA): TGTGCCAGCAGCTTAGGATCTAGCGCAAACTACGAGCAGTACTTC. Translation: CASSLGSSANYEQYF.

The chain joins TRBV4-1 to TRBJ1-4; unclear D gene. The CDR3 contains 16 residues. CDR1 is MGHRA and CDR2 is YSYEKL in the germline V gene. Trimming removed 0 bases from V and 4 bases from J, with 12 bases in between. The CDR3 here is CASSQDGRTRNEKLFF. The CDR3 DNA is TGCGCCAGCAGCCAAGATGGACGGACCCGTAATGAAAAACTGTTTTTT.

V gene TRBV29-1 combines with J gene TRBJ1-1; D is unclear. Trimming pared 6 bases from V and 4 bases from J, leaving 12 bases between. Looked up from germline, CDR1 is SQVTM and CDR2 is ANQGSEA. The length of the CDR3 is 12 residues. The CDR3 nucleotides read TGCAGCGTGCACGCTAAAAGCACTGAAGCTTTCTTT. Translated: CSVHAKSTEAFF. Using reference TRBV29-1 and TRBJ1-1 for the parts outside the CDR3, the full variable domain is SAVISQKPSRDICQRGTSLTIQCQVDSQVTMMFWYRQQPGQSLTLIATANQGSEATYESGFVIDKFPISRPNLTFSTLTVSNMSPEDSSIYLCSVHAKSTEAFFGQGTRLTVV.

The CDR3 loop reads CAWGRTGGANTQYF. CDR3 nucleotide sequence: TGTGCCTGGGGACGAACGGGAGGGGCGAATACGCAGTATTTT. The rearrangement joins TRBV30 to TRBJ2-3; 8 bases match TRBD2. J lost 7 bases, V lost 5 bases, and 11 bases had no gene match. From germline, CDR1 is GTSNPN and CDR2 SVGIG (reference sequence). The CDR3 is 14 residues long.